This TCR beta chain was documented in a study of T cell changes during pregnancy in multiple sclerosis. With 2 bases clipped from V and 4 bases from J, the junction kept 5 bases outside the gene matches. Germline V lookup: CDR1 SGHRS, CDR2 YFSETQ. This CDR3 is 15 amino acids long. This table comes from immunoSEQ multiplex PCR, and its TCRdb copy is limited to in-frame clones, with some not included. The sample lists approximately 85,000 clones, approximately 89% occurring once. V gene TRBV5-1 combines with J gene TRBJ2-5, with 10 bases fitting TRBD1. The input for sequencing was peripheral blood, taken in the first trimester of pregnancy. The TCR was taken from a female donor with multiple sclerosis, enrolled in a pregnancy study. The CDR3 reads CASSLNDRGRETQYF. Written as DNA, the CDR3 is TGCGCCAGCAGCTTAAATGACAGGGGGCGAGAGACCCAGTACTTC.